This is a list of T cell receptor beta chains from one sample in a study of blood T cell repertoires in COVID-19. Produced via immunoSEQ multiplex PCR; TCRdb's table is partial and in-frame only. The table records about 180,000 clones, about 86% of them present only once. The sequenced sample was peripheral blood. Source of these receptors: a man between 65 and 79 years old with active or convalescent COVID-19. Each CDR3 is given with its conserved first and last residue. The D gene is left open where the match is weak. Clone size is not always given. Where it is, it says once, few, many or a class for expanded clones.

clone_size d_call j_call v_call cdr3_aa cdr3_nt
- TRBD1 TRBJ2-7 TRBV2 CASMAGTGGGEQYF TGTGCCAGCATGGCCGGGACAGGGGGTGGCGAGCAGTACTTC
- - TRBJ1-5 TRBV18 CASSPGSLGQPQHF TGTGCCAGCTCTCCCGGGAGTCTAGGTCAGCCCCAGCATTTT
- - TRBJ1-1 TRBV20-1 CSARPSPLSIF TGCAGTGCTAGACCGTCCCCTCTAAGCATCTTT
- - TRBJ2-7 TRBV28 CASSFVPPAREQYF TGTGCCAGCAGTTTCGTCCCCCCTGCTAGGGAGCAGTACTTC
once - TRBJ1-5 TRBV27 CASSWAGTSNQPQHF TGTGCCAGCAGTTGGGCGGGGACTAGCAATCAGCCCCAGCATTTT
- - TRBJ1-2 TRBV5-4 CASSLVGREEHGYTF TGTGCCAGCAGCTTGGTGGGAAGGGAGGAGCATGGCTACACCTTC
- TRBD1 TRBJ1-6 TRBV19 CASSPGQGSTSPLHF TGTGCCAGTAGTCCAGGACAGGGGTCTACTTCACCCCTCCACTTT
once - TRBJ2-7 TRBV7-9 CASSPRTEAYEQYF TGTGCCAGCAGCCCTCGGACAGAAGCCTACGAGCAGTACTTC
- TRBD1 TRBJ1-2 TRBV27 CASSFRGQGRYGYTF TGTGCCAGCAGTTTTCGAGGACAGGGGCGGTATGGCTACACCTTC
- TRBD2 TRBJ2-3 TRBV5-6 CASRRLAISTDTQYF TGTGCCAGCAGGAGACTAGCTATTAGCACAGATACGCAGTATTTT
- TRBD1 TRBJ2-7 TRBV6-5 CASSYSRTGGDEQYF TGTGCCAGCAGTTACTCAAGGACAGGGGGCGACGAGCAGTACTTC
- - TRBJ1-1 TRBV28 CASSISTSTEAFF TGTGCCAGCAGTATCTCCACATCTACTGAAGCTTTCTTT
- TRBD1 TRBJ2-6 TRBV19 CATSDRGITSGANVLTF TGTGCCACATCGGACAGGGGAATCACCTCTGGGGCCAACGTCCTGACTTTC
- - TRBJ1-6 TRBV7-2 CASSLVGVSPLHF TGTGCCAGCAGCTTAGTCGGGGTTTCACCCCTCCACTTT
- TRBD1 TRBJ2-5 TRBV7-2 CASSLAGQGARETQYF TGTGCCAGCAGCTTAGCCGGACAGGGGGCTCGGGAGACCCAGTACTTC
- - TRBJ1-1 TRBV30 CAWMGLGEALPEAFF TGTGCCTGGATGGGGCTGGGGGAGGCTTTACCTGAAGCTTTCTTT
- - TRBJ2-7 TRBV18 CASSPQRGSSYEQYF TGTGCCAGCTCACCACAACGGGGGAGCTCCTACGAGCAGTACTTC
- - TRBJ1-5 TRBV28 CASSPQAGFNQPQHF TGTGCCAGCAGTCCGCAGGCAGGGTTCAATCAGCCCCAGCATTTT
- TRBD2 TRBJ2-5 TRBV7-2 CASSLVRGGWTQYF TGTGCCAGCAGCTTAGTCCGCGGGGGGTGGACCCAGTACTTC
few - TRBJ2-1 TRBV7-2 CASSPTGDFYNEQFF TGTGCCAGCAGCCCTACAGGGGACTTCTACAATGAGCAGTTCTTC
- TRBD2 TRBJ2-3 TRBV6-2/TRBV6-3 CASSDFIRGRATSTDTQYF TGTGCCAGCAGCGACTTCATTCGAGGGAGGGCCACTAGCACAGATACGCAGTATTTT
- TRBD1 TRBJ2-5 TRBV18 CASSQDRGETQYF TGTGCCAGCTCACAGGACAGGGGGGAGACCCAGTACTTC
- - TRBJ1-2 TRBV6-5 CASSYGGFSYGYTF TGTGCCAGCAGTTACGGCGGATTCTCCTATGGCTACACCTTC
- - TRBJ2-1 TRBV5-1 CASNGPGHIYNEQFF TGCGCCAGCAATGGACCGGGACACATATACAATGAGCAGTTCTTC
- - TRBJ1-1 TRBV7-9 CASSSRKETEAFF TGTGCCAGCAGCTCGAGGAAGGAGACTGAAGCTTTCTTT
- - TRBJ1-5 TRBV6-1 CASSETHWGGNEAQHF TGTGCCAGCAGTGAAACCCATTGGGGGGGAAACGAGGCCCAGCATTTT
- - TRBJ1-1 TRBV3-1/TRBV3-2 CASSQDLGSSTEAFF TGTGCCAGCAGCCAAGATCTGGGGAGTAGCACTGAAGCTTTCTTT
- TRBD1 TRBJ2-5 TRBV3-1/TRBV3-2 CASSLGTGLKTQYF TGTGCCAGCAGCCTAGGGACAGGGCTGAAGACCCAGTACTTC
- - TRBJ1-1 TRBV30 CAWSASRGTEAFF TGTGCCTGGAGTGCCTCGCGGGGCACTGAAGCTTTCTTT
- - TRBJ2-3 TRBV27 CASSLFSGVTDTQYF TGTGCCAGCAGTTTATTCTCGGGGGTTACAGATACGCAGTATTTT
- - TRBJ1-5 TRBV9 CASSPTGNQPQHF TGTGCCAGCAGCCCCACGGGCAATCAGCCCCAGCATTTT
- - TRBJ2-5 TRBV7-9 CASSLNSEQTQYF TGTGCCAGCAGCTTAAATAGCGAACAGACCCAGTACTTC
few TRBD1 TRBJ1-2 TRBV11-2 CASSWTGVPGYTF TGTGCCAGCAGCTGGACAGGGGTACCAGGCTACACCTTC
few TRBD1 TRBJ1-6 TRBV7-2 CASSLEAGQGRNNSPLHF TGTGCCAGCAGCTTAGAGGCCGGACAGGGAAGGAATAATTCACCCCTCCACTTT
- - TRBJ2-4 TRBV7-9 CASSLYLTRDDIQYF TGTGCCAGCAGCCTGTATCTCACCCGGGATGACATTCAGTACTTC
few - TRBJ1-1 TRBV7-2 CASSSATGFRTEAFF TGTGCCAGCAGCTCAGCAACAGGGTTCAGGACTGAAGCTTTCTTT
- TRBD1 TRBJ1-2 TRBV29-1 CSTWGDGGQLAPYGYTF TGCAGCACTTGGGGGGACGGGGGACAGCTCGCACCCTATGGCTACACCTTC
few - TRBJ2-1 TRBV7-9 CASSSPGAYNEQFF TGTGCCAGCAGCTCTCCTGGAGCCTACAATGAGCAGTTCTTC
- - TRBJ1-1 TRBV19 CAIRGRPGEGTEAFF TGTGCCATTCGCGGAAGGCCAGGGGAGGGCACTGAAGCTTTCTTT
- TRBD2 TRBJ2-7 TRBV28 CASSFEREAFKNEQYF TGTGCCAGCAGTTTTGAGCGGGAGGCCTTTAAGAACGAGCAGTACTTC
few - TRBJ1-5 TRBV7-2 CASSLNEGLPQHF TGTGCCAGCAGCTTGAATGAGGGTTTGCCCCAGCATTTT
- - TRBJ2-3 TRBV7-2 CASSPPGGTGPDTQYF TGTGCCAGCAGCCCCCCCGGAGGGACGGGTCCAGATACGCAGTATTTT
- - TRBJ1-6 TRBV28 CASRTPTAPSPLHF TGTGCCAGCAGGACCCCAACAGCCCCCTCACCCCTCCACTTT
- - TRBJ1-4 TRBV30 CAWSQSEAQKLFF TGTGCCTGGAGCCAAAGCGAGGCCCAAAAACTGTTTTTT
- TRBD1 TRBJ1-4 TRBV19 CASILGGTGGQGKLFF TGTGCCAGTATCCTAGGGGGGACAGGCGGCCAAGGAAAACTGTTTTTT
- - TRBJ1-1 TRBV7-6 CASSLGVRFMNTEAFF TGTGCCAGCAGCTTAGGAGTGCGATTCATGAACACTGAAGCTTTCTTT
- - TRBJ2-7 TRBV6-2/TRBV6-3 CASSYPQLALRRYEQYF TGTGCCAGCAGTTACCCCCAGCTTGCACTCCGGCGGTACGAGCAGTACTTC
- - TRBJ1-2 TRBV9 CASSPDLGGAKGGYTF TGTGCCAGCAGCCCCGACCTCGGAGGGGCGAAGGGCGGCTACACCTTC
- TRBD1 TRBJ1-1 TRBV29-1 CSVAPGQATEAFF TGCAGCGTAGCCCCGGGACAGGCGACTGAAGCTTTCTTT
- - TRBJ2-7 TRBV7-9 CASSLGAGYEQYF TGTGCCAGCAGCTTAGGGGCGGGGTACGAGCAGTACTTC
- TRBD1 TRBJ1-5 TRBV14 CASSHKGGTGGLSNQPQHF TGTGCCAGCAGCCACAAGGGGGGGACAGGGGGTTTGAGCAATCAGCCCCAGCATTTT
- TRBD2 TRBJ2-3 TRBV28 CASSFWGEGQSDTQYF TGTGCCAGCAGTTTTTGGGGGGAGGGCCAGTCAGATACGCAGTATTTT
- - TRBJ1-2 TRBV24-1 CATSDGGHNYGYTF TGTGCCACCAGTGATGGGGGCCATAACTATGGCTACACCTTC